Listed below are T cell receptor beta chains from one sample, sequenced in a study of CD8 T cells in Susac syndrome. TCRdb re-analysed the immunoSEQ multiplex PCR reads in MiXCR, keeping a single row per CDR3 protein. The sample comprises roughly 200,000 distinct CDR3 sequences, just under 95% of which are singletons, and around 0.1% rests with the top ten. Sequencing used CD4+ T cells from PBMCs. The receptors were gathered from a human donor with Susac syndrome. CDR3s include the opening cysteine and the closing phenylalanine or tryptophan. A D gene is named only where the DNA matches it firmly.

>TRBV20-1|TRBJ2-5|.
TGCAGTGCTCTAGAACCTCGGGGTTTGCAAGAGACCCAGTACTTC
CSALEPRGLQETQYF
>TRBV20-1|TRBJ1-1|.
TGCAGTGCTAGAGGCAGGGGCTTGGGAACTGAAGCTTTCTTT
CSARGRGLGTEAFF
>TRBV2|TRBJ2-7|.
TGTGCCAGCAGTGAGAAGGGCGGGATCCGACGCGAGCAGTACTTC
CASSEKGGIRREQYF
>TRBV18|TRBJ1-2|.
TGTGCCAGCTCACCAAGCACCCAGGCGGACGAGTCCTATGGCTACACCTTC
CASSPSTQADESYGYTF
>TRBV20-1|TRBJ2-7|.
TGCAGTGCTAGAGAGGGTAGCCTAAGCTCCTACGAGCAGTACTTC
CSAREGSLSSYEQYF
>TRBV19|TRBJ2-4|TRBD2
TGTGCCAGTAGTCCAAGACTAGCGGGAGGGCCGAACATTCAGTACTTC
CASSPRLAGGPNIQYF
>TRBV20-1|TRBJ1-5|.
TGCAGTGCTAGAGATGGGGGCCGCAATCAGCCCCAGCATTTT
CSARDGGRNQPQHF
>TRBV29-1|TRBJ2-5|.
TGCAGCGTTAAAGCCACGGATATCGAGACCCAGTACTTC
CSVKATDIETQYF
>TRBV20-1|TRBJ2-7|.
TGCAGTGCTAGGCGGGACAGTCCCTACGAGCAGTACTTC
CSARRDSPYEQYF
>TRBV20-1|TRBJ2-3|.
TGCAGTGCTAGAGGATTACTAGCCCTAGATACGCAGTATTTT
CSARGLLALDTQYF
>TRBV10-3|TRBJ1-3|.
TGTGCCATCAGTGAGTGGGCGGAAGGAAACACCATATATTTT
CAISEWAEGNTIYF
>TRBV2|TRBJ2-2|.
TGTGCCAGCAAAGAAGATATGAACACCGGGGAGCTGTTTTTT
CASKEDMNTGELFF
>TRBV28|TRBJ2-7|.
TGTGCCAGCAGTTTACCGACAGGAAGCTACGAGCAGTACTTC
CASSLPTGSYEQYF
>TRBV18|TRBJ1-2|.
TGTGCCAGCTCACCCCGGGCAGGGGACTATGGCTACACCTTC
CASSPRAGDYGYTF
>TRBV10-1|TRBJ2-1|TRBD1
TGCGCCAGCAGCGATCAAGGGACAGGGACCTACAATGAGCAGTTCTTC
CASSDQGTGTYNEQFF
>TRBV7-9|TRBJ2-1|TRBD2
TGTGCCAGCAGCTTAGCTAGCGGGGGGGATGAGCAGTTCTTC
CASSLASGGDEQFF
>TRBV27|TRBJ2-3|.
TGTGCCAGCAGTCGCGTCCCCGGCACAGATACGCAGTATTTT
CASSRVPGTDTQYF
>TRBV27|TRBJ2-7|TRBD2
TGTGCCAGCAGTCCACTAGCGGGAGACAACGAGCAGTACTTC
CASSPLAGDNEQYF